One sample yielded the 8 T cell receptor beta chains listed below, sequenced in a study of vaccination and CD4 T cells after COVID-19. Cultured CD4+ T cell DNA underwent sequencing with the Oncomine TCR Beta short-read assay. TCRdb independently ran MiXCR on the PCR reads; one entry per CDR3 protein. Of 15,000 to 16,000 distinct CDR3 sequences listed, around 70% are singletons. Treatment reported: roughly 11-day PBMC culture with coronavirus spike peptide pools or control peptides (ViraFEST assay). Their specific antigens are unknown. Sequenced sample: CD4+ T cells from blood, cultured in vitro. All receptors derive from a human donor who had recovered from COVID-19.

This clonotype was seen only a few times. This chain uses TRBV20-1 with TRBJ1-1, with D uncertain. CDR3 length: 14 residues. V gave up 7 bases and J gave up 0 bases, with 15 bases separating them. The germline V gene has CDR1 DFQATT and CDR2 SNEGSKA (reference sequence). CDR3 DNA sequence: TGCAGTGTCCGACGCCGGGGATTGAACACTGAAGCTTTCTTT. It translates to CSVRRRGLNTEAFF.

The chain employs TRBV7-2 and TRBJ2-5; tentatively, D is TRBD2 (5 bases). The CDR3 loop spans 14 amino acids. CDR1 is SGHTA and CDR2 is FQGNSA in the germline V gene. Deletions cut 1 base from V and 5 bases from J, with 11 bases between. CDR3 loop: CASSLVNGGETQYF. The CDR3 coding sequence is TGTGCCAGCAGCTTAGTCAATGGCGGGGAGACCCAGTACTTC.

A remark on this clonotype: Mismatch with germline at one junction end may stem from a read error. The V call is TRBV2, the J call TRBJ1-5; 9 bases line up with TRBD1. The CDR3 covers 16 residues. Germline CDR1 SNHLY, CDR2 FYNNEI. CDR3 sequence (DNA): TGTGTCAGCAGTGGAGACAGGGGGTATAGCAATCAGCCCCAGCATTTT. This sequence encodes CVSSGDRGYSNQPQHF.

This clonotype was seen a handful of times. This rearrangement joins TRBV19 to TRBJ1-2, with D tentatively TRBD1 (5 bases). The CDR3 totals 14 residues. The V end lost 3 bases, the J end lost 4 bases, and 12 bases lay between the germline ends. Germline loops: CDR1 LNHDA, CDR2 SQIVND (reference sequence). DNA for the CDR3: TGTGCCAGTAGTATCGGGACGGCCTTCTATGGCTACACCTTC. It encodes CASSIGTAFYGYTF.

This clonotype was seen a few times. This chain connects TRBV20-1 to TRBJ1-2; D uncertain. V was cut by 3 bases and J by 2 bases, with 10 bases left in between. This CDR3 region has 13 residues. CDR1 is DFQATT, CDR2 SNEGSKA, per germline (reference sequence). CDR3 in amino acids: CSASPRRNYGYTF. The CDR3 DNA sequence: TGCAGTGCTAGCCCGCGGCGGAACTATGGCTACACCTTC.

V and J are TRBV20-1 and TRBJ1-2; D is undetermined. V lost 5 bases, J lost 4 bases, and 14 bases lay in between. From germline, CDR1 is DFQATT and CDR2 SNEGSKA (reference sequence). This CDR3 is 13 amino acids long. This CDR3 is CSAAATDSYGYTF. For the CDR3, the DNA is TGCAGTGCTGCCGCGACTGATAGCTATGGCTACACCTTC.

This chain's CDR3 is CAWSRGSTEAFF. In nucleotides, the CDR3 is TGTGCCTGGAGTCGGGGGAGCACTGAAGCTTTCTTT. The chain employs TRBV30 and TRBJ1-1, with D maybe TRBD1 (5 bases). The V gene lost 2 bases and the J gene lost 4 bases, with 8 bases spanning the gap. The CDR3 contains 12 residues. Germline V lookup: CDR1 GTSNPN, CDR2 SVGIG (reference sequence). Based on the CDR3 plus reference TRBV30 and TRBJ1-1, the full variable domain is SQTIHQWPATLVQPVGSPLSLECTVEGTSNPNLYWYRQAAGRGLQLLFYSVGIGQISSEVPQNLSASRPQDRQFILSSKKLLLSDSGFYLCAWSRGSTEAFFGQGTRLTVV.

J is TRBJ2-7 and V is TRBV6-2 or TRBV6-3; 9 bases fit TRBD2. The V gene end was trimmed by 4 bases and the J gene end by 3 bases; junction bases not matched to a gene: 7. The length of the CDR3 is 15 residues. CDR1 and CDR2 (germline): MNHEY, SVGEGT. The CDR3 is CASSFVLAGSYEQYF. Here the CDR3 DNA reads TGTGCCAGCAGTTTCGTCCTAGCGGGGAGCTACGAGCAGTACTTC.